This T cell receptor beta chain was obtained from a study of blood T cell repertoires in COVID-19. Study-wide context: The United States, Italy and Spain supplied acute and convalescent COVID-19 samples. PBMCs, B-cell-depleted T cells, or T cells were the source of the cDNA or gDNA that made up the material.

Germline loops: CDR1 SGHNT, CDR2 YYREEE (reference sequence). The V and J ends lost 4 bases and 1 base, in that order; junction bases with no gene match: 10. The CDR3 contains 16 residues. As processed by the authors: Nucleated cell number was recorded as an estimate derived from reference gene primer amplification. Profiled with immunoSEQ multiplex PCR; TCRdb holds only in-frame clones, not every one. That table furnishes V, J and clone size, whereas the DNA furnished D and trimming. This table holds approximately 28,000 clones, over 70% found once. The chain uses TRBV5-4 and TRBJ1-1, with 7 bases fitting TRBD1. Sequencing was carried out using peripheral blood. This TCR derives from a woman in her sixties with acute or convalescent COVID-19. CDR3 bases: TGTGCCAGCAGCCCCCGGAAGGGGGCAGGGAACACTGAAGCTTTCTTT. Protein sequence: CASSPRKGAGNTEAFF.